Detailed here is one TCR beta chain. This clone was picked up one time. Its antigen is unknown. The sample holds no much larger clone one base away, and base qualities are not on file. The cohort consisted of approximately 690 healthy bone marrow donors. At the time of sampling, every cohort member was nominally healthy, though immune exposures that went unrecorded were likely present. The donor tested CMV seronegative, placing the donor among the 350 or so seronegative members of the cohort. A peripheral blood sample was provided by each donor, and peripheral blood mononuclear cells were used for TCR beta sequencing. Genomic DNA extraction from the blood cell samples was performed with the Qiagen DNeasy Blood Extraction Kit. The entry originates in a study of cytomegalovirus exposure and HLA in healthy donors (dated by TCRdb to the late 2010s). Looking at the study overall: An earlier analysis of 587 of the donors reported approximately 270 Gb of sequence data and some 120 million unique TCR beta sequences from 150 million to 200 million T cells. An early release that covered some 640 HLA-typed donors contained about 300 gigabases of sequencing data and roughly 84 million unique TCR sequences. Of the roughly 400 genotyped donors, 80% to 90% were placed in the genetic ancestry cluster associated with self-reported Caucasian donors. The study was designed to test whether signatures of past pathogen exposure could be identified by cataloging public T cell receptors. The T cell repertoires of about 700 subjects were profiled by immunosequencing and related to cytomegalovirus serostatus. Besides the first cohort of hundreds of subjects, a separate validation cohort made up of 90 to 150 different subjects was used. High-throughput TCR immunosequencing, statistical association of individual TCRs with disease status, and machine learning were combined to predict cytomegalovirus infection status. To study patterns of TCR occurrence, a later analysis re-analyzed previously published TCR beta repertoires from 500 to 850 donors and added high-resolution HLA genotyping. In the later analysis, no new phenotypic data were used to find candidate immune exposures; instead, reliance was placed on TCR beta sequences and their occurrence across donors. In an earlier analysis of roughly 580 of the donors, high-throughput TCR beta sequencing was used to judge whether each TCR beta V gene segment behaved as functional or pseudogenic. Donor age, sex, ethnicity and CMV serostatus were collected together with the repertoire data. A later genetic analysis used genome-wide SNP genotypes for 398 of the 666 donors, treating that subset as a discovery cohort. All discovery cohort repertoires had been generated using a single sequencing platform. Both class I and class II loci were covered by HLA typing, at four-digit resolution. The number of typed donors differed by locus: roughly 629-640 for A, B, C, DRB1 and DQB1; 500 to 550 for DQA1; some 590 for DPA1; and around 450 for DPB1. About five DR-DQ haplotypes were treated as single units for association and clustering because of strong linkage in the cohort. Among about 360 genotyped donors of the cohort, an average of around 240,000 unique TCR beta nucleotide sequences were sequenced per donor, around 20% of them non-productive. Paper-wide results and their limitations: Because counts were too low, around 18 rarely observed V segments, including chromosome 9 orphons, were left out of the earlier analysis of several hundred of the donors. Correlated functional status among segregating V segments might reflect linkage disequilibrium, but an unknown experimental factor could not be ruled out. A further reported finding was that TCR beta sequences accurately predicted the HLA-A and HLA-B alleles for most subjects in the first cohort. According to a later analysis, parvovirus B19, influenza, CMV and Epstein-Barr virus appeared linked to several top co-occurrence clusters. At a false discovery rate of 0.05, a later analysis linked 16,951 TCR beta sequences to specific HLA alleles. According to a later genetic analysis, donors in an Asian-associated ancestry cluster had fewer N-insertions in productive TCRs than the approximately 650-donor mean. Most TCR sequences were seen in very few donors, while some public TCRs were found in many individuals. Most CMV-associated TCR beta chains appeared to be HLA-restricted in a later analysis, and the HLA associations seemed to be driven largely by CMV exposure. The classifier was reported to diagnose cytomegalovirus status with high specificity and sensitivity in both the original and validation cohorts. Roughly uniform sequencing depth across donors was assumed in presence/absence analyses, although this assumption may not hold. HLA typing was unavailable for some donors at each locus, so association tests used only the typed subset. A cluster of highly shared sequence variants was judged likely to represent a technical artifact of the sequencing pipeline. According to a later analysis, TCR association rates differed among HLA loci, with DRB1 alleles showing the most associated TCRs and HLA-C alleles showing the fewest. The study listed 150 to 200 TCR beta chains as associated with cytomegalovirus. Assigning TCR associations to individual alleles was difficult when HLA alleles, especially DR and DQ, strongly co-occurred. It was suggested by the authors that the approach could potentially be generalized to other disease states and immunological phenotypes. The only immune exposure information available for the cohort was CMV serostatus. Compared with equally common non-associated chains, HLA-associated TCR beta chains in a later analysis were more clonally expanded and had lower generation probabilities. In an earlier analysis of approximately 600 of the donors, most TCR beta V segments were observed in productive rearrangements about 90% or about 30% of the time, broadly matching IMGT annotations. Because the 87-base-pair reads could not distinguish some IMGT-functional V segments, including TRBV6-2 and TRBV6-3, those segments were excluded. In vitro tests confirmed that three of the cytomegalovirus-associated TCR beta chains recognize cytomegalovirus antigens. A later genetic analysis associated a missense DCLRE1C variant with V-gene and J-gene trimming of TCR beta chains, and an independent cohort replicated the association. The cohort was sequenced for TCR beta chains only, and without alpha or paired-chain data the features that could be detected were limited.

Per the germline V gene (reference sequence), SGHNT is the CDR1 and YYREEE is the CDR2. V is reduced by 5 bases and J by 5 bases, leaving a spacing of 9 bases between them. There are 12 amino acids in the CDR3, from cysteine to phenylalanine inclusive. The DNA shown is the 36-base CDR3, in frame from base 1. The protocol used for the library was the immunoSEQ multiplex PCR assay. The multiplex PCR relied on a mix of 60 forward primers for TCR Vbeta segments and 13 reverse primers for TCR Jbeta segments. Amplification of the CDR3 region of rearranged TCR beta genes was performed with a multiplex PCR assay on genomic DNA. The amplified TCR beta libraries were sequenced on the Illumina HiSeq System as 87-base-pair reads. The authors' analysis ran thus. A later analysis counted about 76 million unique TCR beta chains across the 640 or so repertoires, and around 12 million of these chains were shared by at least two donors. To remove PCR and sequencing errors, raw reads were error-corrected and collapsed into unique sequences using a nearest-neighbor algorithm that merged closely related sequences. Alignment of CDR3 sequences to IMGT reference sequences was used to assign V, D and J gene segments. For a sequence to be retained, a match of at least six nucleotides to both a V gene segment and a J gene segment was required. A rearrangement counted as productive if the CDR3 had no stop codons and remained in frame with V and J, and every other rearrangement counted as non-productive. Following IMGT convention, CDR3 was defined as the stretch from the second conserved V-encoded cysteine to the conserved J-encoded phenylalanine. The earlier analysis of 500 to 750 of the donors excluded any sequence lacking an unambiguous match to a single V gene segment. An earlier analysis of several hundred of the donors called V segments functional above 56.7% productive rearrangements and segregating when the between-donor standard deviation exceeded 5%. A statistical classification framework was built for diagnosing cytomegalovirus status from the catalog of TCR beta chain sequences. V and J gene assignment, in a later analysis, came from comparing TCR nucleotide sequences with IMGT/GENE-DB human TR gene sequences. The TCRdist pipeline was used in a later analysis to assign CDR3 sequences and most-parsimonious VDJ recombination scenarios. In a later analysis, each TCR beta chain was defined by its CDR3 amino acid sequence together with its V-gene family, and reads lacking a unique V-gene family were excluded. To address suspected cross-contamination and a sequencing artifact, a later analysis removed roughly 580 highly shared, low-generation-probability nucleotide sequences. In a later analysis, a clonal expansion index was calculated for each public chain from normalized within-repertoire ranks of inferred template counts. A later analysis computed generation probabilities with a VDJ recombination model fitted to out-of-frame rearrangements, and checked the results against IGoR. In a later analysis, TCR-TCR, TCR-HLA and TCR-CMV co-occurrence was scored with hypergeometric tests, and a repertoire-size bias correction was applied to TCR pairs. A later analysis estimated false discovery rates by permuting HLA or CMV assignments 20 times. A later analysis grouped co-occurring TCRs with DBSCAN, adding TCRdist sequence similarity when clustering within HLA-allele-positive subsets. Co-occurrence clustering excluded repertoires with fewer than 30,000 or more than 120,000 public chains, plus five with anomalous nucleotide sharing. TCRdb stores this immuneACCESS table with in-frame sequences only. Part of the clones is absent; in the studies checked, under half of the shortfall reflects unresolved V genes, and no reason is known for the rest. V, J and clone size are those of that table, while D and trimming were read from the DNA. The table for this sample lists 140,000 to 150,000 clones; 70% to 90% of them were counted only once. Roughly 0.5% of the sample rests with the top ten.

This receptor was identified in a woman aged 35 to 49 in good health and CMV-seronegative. The sequenced material came from PBMCs. The V and J genes are TRBV5-4 and TRBJ2-3; the D gene is perhaps TRBD2, on 5 matching bases. At the DNA level, the sequence is TGTGCCAGCAGGCCCGAGGGAGATACGCAGTATTTT. Its translation reads: CASRPEGDTQYF.